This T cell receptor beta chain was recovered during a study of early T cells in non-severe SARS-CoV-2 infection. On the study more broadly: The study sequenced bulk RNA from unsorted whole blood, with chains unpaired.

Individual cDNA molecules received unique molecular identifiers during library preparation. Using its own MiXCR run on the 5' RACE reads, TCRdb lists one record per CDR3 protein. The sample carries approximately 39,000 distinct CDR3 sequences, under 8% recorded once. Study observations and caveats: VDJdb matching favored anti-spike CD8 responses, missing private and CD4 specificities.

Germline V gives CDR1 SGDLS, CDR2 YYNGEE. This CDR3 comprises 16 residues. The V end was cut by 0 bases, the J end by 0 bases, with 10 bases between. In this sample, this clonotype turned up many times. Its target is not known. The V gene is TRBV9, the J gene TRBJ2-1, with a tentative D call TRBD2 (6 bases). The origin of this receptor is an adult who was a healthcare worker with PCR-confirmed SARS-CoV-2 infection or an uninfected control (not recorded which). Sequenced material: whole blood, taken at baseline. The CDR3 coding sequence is TGTGCCAGCAGCGTAGAGGTGGGGGGCTCCTACAATGAGCAGTTCTTC. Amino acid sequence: CASSVEVGGSYNEQFF.